A single sample gave rise to the 9 T cell receptor beta chains below, sequenced in a study of cytomegalovirus exposure and HLA in healthy donors. The PCR made use of 60 Vbeta and 13 Jbeta primers. Produced via immunoSEQ multiplex PCR; TCRdb's table is partial and in-frame only. The table lists fewer than 200,000 clones, 81% of them singletons. The sample taken for sequencing was PBMCs. The source of these receptors is a man aged 35-49 years in good health and CMV-seropositive.

The chain links TRBV6-5 to TRBJ1-5; a possible D gene is TRBD1 (5 bases). V dropped 7 bases and J dropped 1 base, with 14 bases sitting between them. Per germline, CDR1 MNHEY and CDR2 SVGAGI. CDR3 length equals 15 residues. The CDR3 loop reads CASKGVMGSNQPQHF. In DNA, the CDR3 is TGTGCCAGCAAAGGGGTAATGGGAAGCAATCAGCCCCAGCATTTT.

The V and J genes are TRBV27 and TRBJ2-1; TRBD2 is a possible D gene (6 bases). CDR1 is MNHEY, CDR2 SMNVEV, per germline (reference sequence). This CDR3 spans 15 amino acids. Trimming pared 3 bases from V and 1 base from J, leaving 10 bases between. CDR3 DNA: TGTGCCAGCAGTTTTCGTGGGGGGTCCTACAATGAGCAGTTCTTC. Translation gives CASSFRGGSYNEQFF.

The chain joins TRBV6-6 to TRBJ2-4; 9 bases match TRBD2. The CDR3 extends over 16 amino acids. V gave up 8 bases and J gave up 8 bases; unmatched junction bases: 16. CDR1 is MNHNY, CDR2 SVGAGI, per germline (reference sequence). This CDR3 is CASAPRGGGAKDIQYF. Here the CDR3 DNA reads TGTGCCAGCGCCCCGAGGGGCGGGGGGGCGAAGGACATTCAGTACTTC.

In its sample, this clone was seen once. The chain couples TRBV5-4 to TRBJ2-3; 7 positions agree with TRBD2. In germline, CDR1 is SGHNT, CDR2 YYREEE (reference sequence). After removal of 6 bases from V and 3 bases from J, the junction contained 13 bases not matched to a gene. This CDR3 is 16 amino acids long. For the CDR3, the DNA is TGTGCCAGCACCATGGGGTCTAGCGGAGAAACAGATACGCAGTATTTT. This encodes CASTMGSSGETDTQYF.

The V call is TRBV27, the J call TRBJ2-1, with a weak D call TRBD1 (6 bases). CDR3 length equals 14 residues. Per germline, CDR1 MNHEY and CDR2 SMNVEV (reference sequence). V lost 2 bases and J lost 4, with 9 bases in between. The CDR3 loop is CASSLGDTYNEQFF. The CDR3 DNA reads as TGTGCCAGCAGTTTAGGGGACACGTACAATGAGCAGTTCTTC.

The DNA of the CDR3 is TGTGCCAGTAGTATAGATACAGCAACCTACGAGCAGTACTTC. It encodes CASSIDTATYEQYF. The chain links TRBV19 to TRBJ2-7, with unresolved D. The CDR3 is made up of 14 amino acids. Germline loops: CDR1 LNHDA, CDR2 SQIVND (reference sequence). The V and J ends lost 0 bases and 2 bases respectively, with 8 bases between them. Combining the CDR3 with reference TRBV19 and TRBJ2-7 gives the whole variable domain DGGITQSPKYLFRKEGQNVTLSCEQNLNHDAMYWYRQDPGQGLRLIYYSQIVNDFQKGDIAEGYSVSREKKESFPLTVTSAQKNPTAFYLCASSIDTATYEQYFGPGTRLTVT.

The chain combines TRBV7-7 with TRBJ2-1, with TRBD2 identical over 7 bases. The V segment lost 2 bases and the J segment 8 bases; nucleotides outside the gene matches: 3. There are 13 residues in the CDR3. Germline CDR1 and CDR2: SSHAT and FNYEAQ (reference sequence). The CDR3: CASSLTSAYEQFF. CDR3 sequence (DNA): TGTGCCAGCAGCTTAACTAGCGCGTATGAGCAGTTCTTC.

J is TRBJ2-1 and V is TRBV5-5; no definite D call. CDR1 and CDR2 from the germline V gene are SGHKS and YYEKEE (reference sequence). The CDR3 covers 17 residues. V lost 4 bases and J 0 bases, leaving 17 bases between the germline ends. CDR3 in amino acids: CASSQDMGFGSYNEQFF. CDR3 nucleotides: TGTGCCAGCAGCCAAGACATGGGTTTTGGCTCCTACAATGAGCAGTTCTTC.

The chain couples TRBV10-3 to TRBJ2-5; TRBD1 might be the D (5 bases). V lost 5 bases, J lost 2 bases, and 15 bases lay in between. Germline lookup yields CDR1 ENHRY and CDR2 SYGVKD. This CDR3 is 15 amino acids long. The CDR3 DNA sequence: TGTGCCATCAGTCCACGTGCAGGGCGTCAAGAGACCCAGTACTTC. This sequence encodes CAISPRAGRQETQYF.